The clone carrying this TCR beta chain was recorded at least ten times. Antigen: not known. The data were taken from a study of neurological immune-mediated disorders. Findings and caveats of the study: HTLV-1-associated myelopathy had the most TCR clonal expansion, while multiple sclerosis had the least, a level that fell below healthy controls.

CDR3 size: 15 residues. CDR1 is SGHRS and CDR2 is YFSETQ in the germline V gene. The V end lost 2 bases, the J end lost 8 bases, and 16 bases lay between the germline ends. The cDNA came from 5'RACE with 10-nucleotide random UMIs. TCRdb reprocessed the 5' RACE reads with MiXCR, giving one entry per CDR3 protein. The repertoire holds about 59,000 distinct CDR3 sequences, with 9.5% to 15% as singletons. The sample taken for sequencing was PBMCs. This TCR was recovered from a woman aged 55-75 years with HTLV-1-associated myelopathy (HAM/TSP). The chain employs TRBV5-1 and TRBJ1-4; D gene uncertain. The CDR3 sequence: CASSFQGESSEKLFF. The CDR3 nucleotides are TGCGCCAGCAGCTTTCAAGGCGAGTCGTCCGAAAAACTGTTTTTT.